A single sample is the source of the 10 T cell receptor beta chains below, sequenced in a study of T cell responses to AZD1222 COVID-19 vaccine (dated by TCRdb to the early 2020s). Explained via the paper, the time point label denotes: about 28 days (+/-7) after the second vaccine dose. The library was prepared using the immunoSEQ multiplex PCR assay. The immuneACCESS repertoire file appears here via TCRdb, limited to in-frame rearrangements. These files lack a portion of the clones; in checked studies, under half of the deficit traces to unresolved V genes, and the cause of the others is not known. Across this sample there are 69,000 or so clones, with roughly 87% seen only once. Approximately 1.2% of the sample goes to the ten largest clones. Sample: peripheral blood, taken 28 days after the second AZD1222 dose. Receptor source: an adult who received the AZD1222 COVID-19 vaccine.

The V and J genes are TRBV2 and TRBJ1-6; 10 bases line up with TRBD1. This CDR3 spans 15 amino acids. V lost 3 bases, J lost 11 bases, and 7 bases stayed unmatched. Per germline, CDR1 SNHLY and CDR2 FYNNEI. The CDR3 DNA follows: TGTGCCAGCAGTGAGTCGGGACAGGGGATCACACCCCTCCACTTT. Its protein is CASSESGQGITPLHF.

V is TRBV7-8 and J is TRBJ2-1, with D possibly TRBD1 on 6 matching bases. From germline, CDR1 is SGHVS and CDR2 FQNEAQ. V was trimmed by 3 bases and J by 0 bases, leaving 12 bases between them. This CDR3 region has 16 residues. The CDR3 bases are TGTGCCAGCAGCTTCCCCGGACAGAGCTCCTACAATGAGCAGTTCTTC. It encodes CASSFPGQSSYNEQFF.

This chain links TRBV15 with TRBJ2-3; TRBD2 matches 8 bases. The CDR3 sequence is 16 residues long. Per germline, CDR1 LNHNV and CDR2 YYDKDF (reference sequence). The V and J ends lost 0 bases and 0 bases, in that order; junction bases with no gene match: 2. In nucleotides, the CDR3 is TGTGCCACCAGCAGAGAGGCTAGCGGGAGCACAGATACGCAGTATTTT. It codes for CATSREASGSTDTQYF.

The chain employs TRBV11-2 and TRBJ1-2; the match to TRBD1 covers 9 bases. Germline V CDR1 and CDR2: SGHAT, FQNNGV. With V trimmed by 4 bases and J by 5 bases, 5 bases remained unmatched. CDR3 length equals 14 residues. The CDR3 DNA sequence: TGTGCCAGCAGCTCGGGACAGGGAGGGTATGGCTACACCTTC. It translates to CASSSGQGGYGYTF.

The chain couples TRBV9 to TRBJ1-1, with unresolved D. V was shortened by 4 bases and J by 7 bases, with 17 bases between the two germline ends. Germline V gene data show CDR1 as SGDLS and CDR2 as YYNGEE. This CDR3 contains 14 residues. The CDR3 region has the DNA TGTGCCAGCAGCCCGCAAATCGACATCCGTGAAGCTTTCTTT. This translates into CASSPQIDIREAFF.

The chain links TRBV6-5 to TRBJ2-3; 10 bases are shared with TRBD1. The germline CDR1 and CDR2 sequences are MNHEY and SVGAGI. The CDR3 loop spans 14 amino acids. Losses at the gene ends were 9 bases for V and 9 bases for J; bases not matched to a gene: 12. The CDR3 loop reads CASTTGGGTGTQYF. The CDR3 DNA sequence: TGTGCCAGTACGACAGGGGGCGGCACAGGGACGCAGTATTTT.

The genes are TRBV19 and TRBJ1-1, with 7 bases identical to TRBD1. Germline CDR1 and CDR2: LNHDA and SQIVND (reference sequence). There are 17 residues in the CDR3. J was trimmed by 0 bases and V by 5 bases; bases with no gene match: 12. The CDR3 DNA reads TGTGCCAGTAGTGCCCGGGACAGAGCCTTTATGAACACTGAAGCTTTCTTT. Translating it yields CASSARDRAFMNTEAFF.

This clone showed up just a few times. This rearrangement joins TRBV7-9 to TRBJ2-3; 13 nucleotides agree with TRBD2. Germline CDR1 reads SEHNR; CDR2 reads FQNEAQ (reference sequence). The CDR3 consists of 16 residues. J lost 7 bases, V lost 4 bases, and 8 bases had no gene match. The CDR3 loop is CASSSLLAGGPNTQYF. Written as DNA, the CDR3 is TGTGCCAGCAGCTCGTTACTAGCGGGAGGGCCGAATACGCAGTATTTT.

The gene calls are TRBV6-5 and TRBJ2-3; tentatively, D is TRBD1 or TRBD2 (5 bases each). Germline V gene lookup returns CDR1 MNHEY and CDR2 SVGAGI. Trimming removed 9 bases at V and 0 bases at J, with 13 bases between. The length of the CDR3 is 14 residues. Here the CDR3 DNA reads TGTGCCAGTGGACGGGGCTATAGCACAGATACGCAGTATTTT. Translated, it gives CASGRGYSTDTQYF.

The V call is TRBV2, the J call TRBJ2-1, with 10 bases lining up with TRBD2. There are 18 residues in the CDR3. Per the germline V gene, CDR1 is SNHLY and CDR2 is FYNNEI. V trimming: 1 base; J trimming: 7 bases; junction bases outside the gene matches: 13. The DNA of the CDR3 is TGTGCCAGCAGTGAAGACAGCGGGAGGGCCCTCAAGAGTAATGAGCAGTTCTTC. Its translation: CASSEDSGRALKSNEQFF.